A selection of T cell receptor beta chains follows, all from one sample in a study of beta chain features in type 1 diabetes. The assay was immunoSEQ multiplex PCR, and TCRdb's table has in-frame clones only and misses some. Of 600,000 to 700,000 clones listed, 9.5% to 15% are singletons. Sequencing was performed on naive CD4+ T cells from blood. All receptors come from a man aged 25-45 years with type 1 diabetes. The CDR3 runs from the conserved cysteine through the conserved F or W. D genes are given only for firm matches. A clone size is listed for some rows: how often the clone was seen (once, few, many), or a class if it is expanded.

D | size | J | V | length | DNA | CDR3
NA | NA | TRBJ2-2 | TRBV29-1 | 14 | TGCAGCGCAACTTTGACACGTGGATCCGGGGAGCTGTTTTTT | CSATLTRGSGELFF
NA | NA | TRBJ2-7 | TRBV7-2 | 14 | TGTGCCAGCAGCGGAGGAGGGGGCCGGTACGAGCAGTACTTC | CASSGGGGRYEQYF
NA | few | TRBJ1-2 | TRBV7-9 | 13 | TGTGCCAGTGCCCCCGGGACGAGCTATGGCTACACCTTC | CASAPGTSYGYTF
NA | NA | TRBJ1-6 | TRBV5-1 | 15 | TGCGCCAGCAGCTCTGTAATAGGTCCCATTTCGGCCCTCCACTTT | CASSSVIGPISALHF
TRBD2 | few | TRBJ2-3 | TRBV2 | 12 | TGTGCCAGCAGAAACCGGGGGGTCGGGCAGTATTTT | CASRNRGVGQYF
TRBD1 | NA | TRBJ1-2 | TRBV28 | 16 | TGTGCCAGCAGTTCTTCTCCGGGACAGGGGGACTATGGCTACACCTTC | CASSSSPGQGDYGYTF
NA | few | TRBJ2-1 | TRBV19 | 15 | TGTGCCAGTAGTATAACGGGGGCGCGAGGGAATGAGCAGTTCTTC | CASSITGARGNEQFF
NA | NA | TRBJ2-2 | TRBV9 | 15 | TGTGCCAGCAGCGTAGCCGGGGGTGACACCGGGGAGCTGTTTTTT | CASSVAGGDTGELFF
TRBD1 | few | TRBJ2-5 | TRBV6-5 | 15 | TGTGCCAGCAGTTCCGGGGGACAGGGTCGGGAGACCCAGTACTTC | CASSSGGQGRETQYF
TRBD1 | NA | TRBJ2-1 | TRBV7-2 | 14 | TGTGCCAGCAGCGGGGGACAGCCGTACAATGAGCAGTTCTTC | CASSGGQPYNEQFF
NA | few | TRBJ2-7 | TRBV7-3 | 14 | TGTGCCAGCAGCCCCTCCCGCTGGGACGGTGAGCAGTACTTC | CASSPSRWDGEQYF
TRBD2 | few | TRBJ2-1 | TRBV29-1 | 12 | TGCAGCGTTGTTACTAGCGGGGGGCAGCAGTTCTTC | CSVVTSGGQQFF
NA | NA | TRBJ2-1 | TRBV10-3 | 13 | TGTGCCATCAGTGAGGTCCCCCACGGTGAGCAGTTCTTC | CAISEVPHGEQFF
NA | NA | TRBJ1-6 | TRBV7-2 | 12 | TGTGCCAGCAGCTCGGGAGCTTCACCCCTCCACTTT | CASSSGASPLHF
NA | few | TRBJ1-6 | TRBV19 | 15 | TGTGCCAGTAGTCGGGCAGGGAGCTATAATTCACCCCTCCACTTT | CASSRAGSYNSPLHF
NA | few | TRBJ2-3 | TRBV4-3 | 14 | TGCGCCAGCAGCCAAGACGGGGGAACAGATACGCAGTATTTT | CASSQDGGTDTQYF
NA | NA | TRBJ1-3 | TRBV4-3 | 16 | TGCGCCAGCAGCCAAGAGGTAACAGGCGTTGGAAACACCATATATTTT | CASSQEVTGVGNTIYF
NA | few | TRBJ1-6 | TRBV13 | 15 | TGTGCCAGCAGCTTAAGAGGGACAAGGGGCTCACCCCTCCACTTT | CASSLRGTRGSPLHF
NA | NA | TRBJ2-6 | TRBV11-2 | 15 | TGTGCCAGCAGCTTAATGTCCTCTGGGGCCAACGTCCTGACTTTC | CASSLMSSGANVLTF
NA | few | TRBJ2-3 | TRBV29-1 | 16 | TGCAGCGTTGGAACAGTGGCTGTACTAGGCACGAATACGCAGTATTTT | CSVGTVAVLGTNTQYF
NA | few | TRBJ2-1 | TRBV19 | 14 | TGTGCCAGTAGTATAGGAACAGGCGGAAATGAGCAGTTCTTC | CASSIGTGGNEQFF
TRBD2 | few | TRBJ2-3 | TRBV9 | 16 | TGTGCCAGCAGCCCTAGTAGTGGACTAGCCCCAGATACGCAGTATTTT | CASSPSSGLAPDTQYF
NA | few | TRBJ2-5 | TRBV7-2 | 13 | TGTGCCAGCAGCTTAGCGGGGAAAGAGACCCAGTACTTC | CASSLAGKETQYF
NA | few | TRBJ2-7 | TRBV9 | 14 | TGTGCCAGCAGCCTAGGGGGACTAAGCTACGAGCAGTACTTC | CASSLGGLSYEQYF
NA | few | TRBJ1-2 | TRBV16 | 12 | TGTGCCAGCAGCCAATGGGAAAACGGCTACACCTTC | CASSQWENGYTF
TRBD1 | NA | TRBJ2-5 | TRBV7-2 | 13 | TGTGCCAGCAGCACCAACAGGGGAGAGACCCAGTACTTC | CASSTNRGETQYF
NA | NA | TRBJ1-2 | TRBV11-3 | 16 | TGTGCCAGCAGCTACCGGGGAGGGCCTTACCACTATGGCTACACCTTC | CASSYRGGPYHYGYTF
NA | NA | TRBJ2-1 | TRBV7-2 | 15 | TGTGCCAGCAGCTTAGGCTCTCTTGGGTACAATGAGCAGTTCTTC | CASSLGSLGYNEQFF
NA | few | TRBJ1-4 | TRBV9 | 13 | TGTGCCAGCAGCGGTGGCAACCGGGAAAAACTGTTTTTT | CASSGGNREKLFF
TRBD2 | few | TRBJ2-5 | TRBV7-2 | 14 | TGTGCCAGCAGCCCCAGGACTAGCCGTGAGACCCAGTACTTC | CASSPRTSRETQYF
NA | few | TRBJ1-4 | TRBV4-3 | 17 | TGCGCCAGCAGCCAAGGATTAACAGGGCTCCAAGGAGAAAAACTGTTTTTT | CASSQGLTGLQGEKLFF